This T cell receptor (beta chain) came from a study of blood T cell repertoires in COVID-19. Study background: COVID-19 samples collected from the United States, Italy and Spain covered acute and convalescent phases. From T cells, B-cell-depleted T cells, or PBMCs came the material, which was cDNA or gDNA.

In the original processing: From reference gene primer amplification, estimates of nucleated cell counts were derived. Sequencing used immunoSEQ multiplex PCR; TCRdb keeps in-frame clones, though not all of them. V and J calls and clone size are those listed in that table; D and trimming were worked out from the DNA. The sample has about 210,000 clones, 88% seen once. This clone was seen just once. This TCR came from a man younger than 35 with active or convalescent COVID-19. Sequencing was done on a sample of peripheral blood.

The CDR3 sequence is CASSPGLAGGANEQFF. In DNA, the CDR3 is TGTGCCAGCTCACCAGGGCTAGCGGGAGGAGCCAATGAGCAGTTCTTC. This rearrangement joins TRBV18 to TRBJ2-1; TRBD2 matches at 11 bases. Germline trimming cut 2 bases from V and 6 bases from J; bases unmatched to any gene: 6. Germline CDR1 reads KGHSH; CDR2 reads LQKENI. The CDR3 sequence is 16 residues long.